The rows below give T cell receptor beta chains drawn from one sample of a study of cytotoxic CD8 clonotypes in ibrutinib-treated CLL. Clones were read by immunoSEQ multiplex PCR, and TCRdb kept only the in-frame ones, dropping some. Among 160,000 or so clones listed, 70% to 90% were seen once. This sample comprised PBMCs, obtained at disease progression, from a patient treated with ibrutinib. These receptors were collected from a human donor with chronic lymphocytic leukemia. Both conserved end residues are part of each CDR3. The D gene is left open where the match is weak. A row's size may be missing; if present it is once, few, many or a size class.

v_gene	d_gene	abundance	j_gene	CDR3nt	CDR3aa
TRBV14	NA	NA	TRBJ2-2	TGTGCCAGCAGCCCGGTAAACACCGGGGAGCTGTTTTTT	CASSPVNTGELFF
TRBV13	NA	NA	TRBJ2-7	TGTGCCAGCAGCCCACCCTTCGAGTCCTACGAGCAGTACTTC	CASSPPFESYEQYF
TRBV18	TRBD1	NA	TRBJ2-6	TGTGCCAGCTCACCGGGACAGAGCTCTGGGGCCAACGTCCTGACTTTC	CASSPGQSSGANVLTF
TRBV30	NA	once	TRBJ2-7	TGTGCCTGGAGTAATCTTGGGGCGCTGACTCGTCGGAACGAGCAGTACTTC	CAWSNLGALTRRNEQYF
TRBV6-5	NA	NA	TRBJ2-5	TGTGCCAGCAGCTTCTCCTTGGCGTACCAAGAGACCCAGTACTTC	CASSFSLAYQETQYF
TRBV19	TRBD1	many	TRBJ2-5	TGTGCCAGTAGTAGCCTGGGGATGTATTCAATGCGGACAGGGGGATCAGAGACCCAGTACTTC	CASSSLGMYSMRTGGSETQYF
TRBV28	TRBD1	NA	TRBJ2-7	TGTGCCAGCAGTCCCGGGACAGGGGTACCCTACGAGCAGTACTTC	CASSPGTGVPYEQYF
TRBV4-1	NA	NA	TRBJ1-4	TGCGCCACCCTAGACCCCTTGAATGAAAAACTGTTTTTT	CATLDPLNEKLFF
TRBV7-2	NA	NA	TRBJ2-3	TGTGCCAGCAGCTTTCAACCTGGGAGTCTCACAGATACGCAGTATTTT	CASSFQPGSLTDTQYF
TRBV28	TRBD2	NA	TRBJ2-7	TGTGCCAGCAGGGGAGCGGGAGGTTGGGCCGAGCAGTACTTC	CASRGAGGWAEQYF
TRBV20-1	NA	few	TRBJ2-1	TGCAGTGCCGGTCCGTGGGAGCAGTTCTTC	CSAGPWEQFF
TRBV1	NA	NA	TRBJ1-2	TGCACCAGCAGCCAAGATGGGAAGGGCGAAGAGCGCTATGGCTACACCTTC	CTSSQDGKGEERYGYTF
TRBV19	NA	NA	TRBJ2-3	TGTGCCAGTAAAACGTGGAAGGGCACAGATACGCAGTATTTT	CASKTWKGTDTQYF
TRBV28	TRBD1	NA	TRBJ2-6	TGTGCCAGCAGTTTATATAAGACAGGGTCTGGGGCCAACGTCCTGACTTTC	CASSLYKTGSGANVLTF
TRBV9	NA	NA	TRBJ2-2	TGTGCCAGCAGCCCAGAACTCCGGGGGTCGTACACCGGGGAGCTGTTTTTT	CASSPELRGSYTGELFF
TRBV30	NA	once	TRBJ1-3	TGTGCCTGGAGTGTTGCAAGGACATTTGGCAGGGCTGGAAACACCATATATTTT	CAWSVARTFGRAGNTIYF
TRBV2	TRBD1	few	TRBJ1-2	TGTGCCAGCAGTCCCGACAGGGGTAACTATGGCTACACCTTC	CASSPDRGNYGYTF
TRBV29-1	NA	once	TRBJ1-2	TGCAGCGTTGCCAACAGCAGCCCTAACTATGGCTACACCTTC	CSVANSSPNYGYTF
TRBV30	TRBD1	NA	TRBJ2-4	TGTGCCTGGGCTTTGACAGGGGAGAGGAGGGCCAAAAACATTCAGTACTTC	CAWALTGERRAKNIQYF
TRBV5-8	TRBD2	NA	TRBJ2-1	TGTGCCAGCAGCTCCGTCCCGGGACTAGCGGGAGGCTCGTACAATGAGCAGTTCTTC	CASSSVPGLAGGSYNEQFF
TRBV7-3	NA	NA	TRBJ2-7	TGTGCCAGCAGCCTCCTCTCGACTAGTAGCGAGCAGTACTTC	CASSLLSTSSEQYF
TRBV7-7	NA	NA	TRBJ2-5	TGTGCCAGCAGCTTAGGTCGAAGGGGACAAGAGACCCAGTACTTC	CASSLGRRGQETQYF
TRBV14	NA	NA	TRBJ2-5	TGTGCCAGCAGCCAAGGCCCGGGGGCGCTTTTGACGACCCAGTACTTC	CASSQGPGALLTTQYF